A selection of T cell receptor beta chains follows, all from one sample in a study of neoadjuvant anti-PD-1 for oral cavity cancer. Sequenced by immunoSEQ multiplex PCR; TCRdb stores in-frame clones only, minus some. The data show about 14,000 clones, with about 61% seen just once and 2.4% held by the top ten. Sample: PBMCs, taken before nivolumab (anti-PD-1) treatment. Receptors originate from a person aged 40 to 85 with oral cavity squamous cell carcinoma. The CDR3 runs from the conserved cysteine through the conserved F or W. Each record gives: clone size, V gene, D gene, J gene, CDR3 DNA, CDR3 protein. A D gene is named only where the DNA matches it firmly. The size field is filled for only some rows; it gives once, few, many or a size class.

.	TRBV5-1	TRBD1	TRBJ1-2	TGCGCCAGCAGCTTTGCGACAGGGGGCGCCGACTATGGCTACACCTTC	CASSFATGGADYGYTF
few	TRBV9	.	TRBJ1-6	TGTGCCAGCAGGTCAGAGAGCTCCTATAATTCACCCCTCCACTTT	CASRSESSYNSPLHF
.	TRBV27	.	TRBJ2-3	TGTGCCAGCAGTTTACTCCCCACAGATACGCAGTATTTT	CASSLLPTDTQYF
.	TRBV5-4	TRBD1	TRBJ1-2	TGTGCCAGCAGCTTTCAACAGGGGGCTGGCTACACCTTC	CASSFQQGAGYTF
.	TRBV11-1	.	TRBJ1-1	TGTGCCAGCAGCTTAGGACGGAACACTGAAGCTTTCTTT	CASSLGRNTEAFF
few	TRBV27	.	TRBJ1-2	TGTGCCAGCAGTTCAGGGTGGGCAGGCTACACCTTC	CASSSGWAGYTF
few	TRBV5-4	.	TRBJ1-6	TGTGCCAGCAGCTTGGAGGAGGAATCACCCCTCCACTTT	CASSLEEESPLHF
once	TRBV2	.	TRBJ1-1	TGTGCCAGCGGGCACAGGAACACTGAAGCTTTCTTT	CASGHRNTEAFF
.	TRBV11-3	TRBD2	TRBJ2-3	TGTGCCAGCAGCTTAGAGGGAGGGCCTACAGATACGCAGTATTTT	CASSLEGGPTDTQYF
.	TRBV2	.	TRBJ2-3	TGTGCCAGCAGTGAAGCAGGGAGGAGTGGCGGGATGAGCACAGATACGCAGTATTTT	CASSEAGRSGGMSTDTQYF
.	TRBV19	.	TRBJ1-4	TGTGCCAGTAGAAAGGGGGGGCCTAATGAAAAACTGTTTTTT	CASRKGGPNEKLFF
.	TRBV2	TRBD1	TRBJ1-1	TGTGCCAGCAGGGACAGGGTCGAGAGAATGAACACTGAAGCTTTCTTT	CASRDRVERMNTEAFF
few	TRBV30	.	TRBJ2-7	TGTGCCTGGAGCAAGGGTCTCACCGAGCAGTACTTC	CAWSKGLTEQYF
.	TRBV4-1	TRBD1	TRBJ1-2	TGCGCCAGCAGCTTCCCGGACAGGGATGGCTACACCTTC	CASSFPDRDGYTF
.	TRBV12-5	.	TRBJ2-7	TGTGCTAGTGGTTTCAACTCCTACGAGCAGTACTTC	CASGFNSYEQYF
.	TRBV10-1	.	TRBJ2-1	TGCGCCATCAGAGGACCCCTCGGAGTCGGTAATGAGCAGTTCTTC	CAIRGPLGVGNEQFF
.	TRBV15	TRBD2	TRBJ2-3	TGTGCCACCCGGGAGGGGGTCATGACAGATACGCAGTATTTT	CATREGVMTDTQYF
.	TRBV7-9	.	TRBJ1-5	TGTGCCAGCAGCTTAGAGGTAGGCGGTAGCAATCAGCCCCAGCATTTT	CASSLEVGGSNQPQHF
.	TRBV7-2	TRBD2	TRBJ2-3	TGTGCCAGCAGCTTCGGCGGGGGGGGCACAGATACGCAGTATTTT	CASSFGGGGTDTQYF
.	TRBV6-5	.	TRBJ1-1	TGTGCCAGCAGAGAGTGGAACACTGAAGCTTTCTTT	CASREWNTEAFF
.	TRBV14	.	TRBJ1-4	TGTGCCAGCAGCCAAGATTCGCCGAGGGAAAAACTGTTTTTT	CASSQDSPREKLFF
.	TRBV5-1	.	TRBJ1-1	TGCGCCAGCAGCTTGGATGGGGACTACACTGAAGCTTTCTTT	CASSLDGDYTEAFF
.	TRBV30	TRBD1	TRBJ1-2	TGTGCCTGGAGACAAGGACAGGGTTCGTATGCTGCGGCCACCCCCCTAAGGAACTATGGCTACACCTTC	CAWRQGQGSYAAATPLRNYGYTF
.	TRBV5-4	.	TRBJ2-5	TGTGCCAGCAGCTCCCCCCGGGGCCAACAAGAGACCCAGTACTTC	CASSSPRGQQETQYF
.	TRBV11-3	TRBD1	TRBJ2-3	TGTGCCAGCAGCTCCCAGGGGGAATGGGGCACAGATACGCAGTATTTT	CASSSQGEWGTDTQYF
.	TRBV5-6	TRBD1	TRBJ1-1	TGTGCCAGCAGCTTGGGACAGGGAAGGACTGAAGCTTTCTTT	CASSLGQGRTEAFF
.	TRBV28	.	TRBJ1-2	TGTGCCAGCAGTGGGACTGGGGGGTATGGCTACACCTTC	CASSGTGGYGYTF
.	TRBV9	TRBD2	TRBJ2-2	TGTGCCAGCAGCGTAGAAGTGTGGGGAGCGGGAGACAACACCGGGGAGCTGTTTTTT	CASSVEVWGAGDNTGELFF
.	TRBV28	TRBD2	TRBJ2-7	TGTGCCAGCAATAAACCTAGCGGGAGTCAGCTAGAGCAGTACTTC	CASNKPSGSQLEQYF
.	TRBV2	TRBD1	TRBJ1-1	TGTGCCAGCAGTGCTGGACAGGGGGTTAAAGCTTTCTTT	CASSAGQGVKAFF
.	TRBV4-2	TRBD1	TRBJ1-4	TGTGCCAGCAGCCAAACCGGGACAGGTAATGAAAAACTGTTTTTT	CASSQTGTGNEKLFF
.	TRBV5-4	.	TRBJ1-2	TGTGCCAGCAGCCCGGAGCGGCAGGGGAGAGGCTACACCTTC	CASSPERQGRGYTF
.	TRBV7-9	TRBD2	TRBJ2-1	TGTGCCAGCAGCATAAAGCGGGAGCCCGCCAATGAGCAGTTCTTC	CASSIKREPANEQFF
.	TRBV15	.	TRBJ1-1	TGTGCCACCAGCAGAGATAAGCGTTTCAACACTGAAGCTTTCTTT	CATSRDKRFNTEAFF
few	TRBV5-5	TRBD1	TRBJ2-7	TGTGCCAGCAGCTTGACAGGGGTTGGGGAGCAGTACTTC	CASSLTGVGEQYF
.	TRBV21-1	.	TRBJ2-7	TGTGCCACGGGACAGGCCTACGAGCAGTACTTC	CATGQAYEQYF
.	TRBV7-2	.	TRBJ2-2	TGTGCCAGCAGTTCCCCCAACAAACCCGGGGAGCTGTTTTTT	CASSSPNKPGELFF
.	TRBV5-6	.	TRBJ1-1	TGTGCCAGCAGCTTTCCGGTGGGCCAGGGCACTGAAGCTTTCTTT	CASSFPVGQGTEAFF
.	TRBV7-2	TRBD2	TRBJ2-5	TGTGCCAGCAGCTTAACCCTAGCGGGAGCCCAAGAGACCCAGTACTTC	CASSLTLAGAQETQYF
.	TRBV7-2	.	TRBJ1-6	TGTGCCAGCAGCTTTAATTCACCCCTCCACTTT	CASSFNSPLHF